The 8 T cell receptor beta chains below were found in one sample sequenced in a study of T-cell reconstitution after alpha-beta-depleted transplantation in children. The library targeted TCRbeta and was prepared with unique molecular identifiers. TCRdb re-called the PCR reads with MiXCR, one entry per CDR3 protein. This sample has 450,000 to 600,000 distinct CDR3 sequences; around a third occur once, and the top ten carry less than 2.5%. The sequenced sample was PBMCs from the stem cell graft donor, obtained from the stem cell graft. The receptors originated from a human donor who donated a stem cell graft to a child with aplastic anemia.

This sequence joins TRBV20-1 and TRBJ2-7, with D unresolved. Germline values: CDR1 DFQATT, CDR2 SNEGSKA (reference sequence). The germline V and J ends were trimmed by 3 bases and 0 bases, with 18 bases remaining between them. The CDR3 runs 16 residues. CDR3 amino acids: CSASSVLPTSSYEQYF. CDR3 DNA sequence: TGCAGTGCTAGTAGTGTTTTGCCCACGTCCTCCTACGAGCAGTACTTC.

The chain links TRBV20-1 to TRBJ1-1, with 8 bases matching TRBD1. J lost 1 base, V lost 5 bases, and 6 bases had no gene match. CDR3 length equals 14 residues. Germline V gene sequence: CDR1 DFQATT, CDR2 SNEGSKA (reference sequence). CDR3 region: CSARGGQGNTEAFF. CDR3 in DNA: TGCAGTGCTCGCGGCGGACAGGGGAACACTGAAGCTTTCTTT.

The chain combines TRBV9 with TRBJ1-1, with D possibly being TRBD1 (6 bases). CDR1 is SGDLS and CDR2 is YYNGEE in the germline V gene. Trimming pared 6 bases from V and 4 bases from J, leaving 13 bases between. The CDR3 loop spans 13 amino acids. DNA of the CDR3: TGTGCCAGCACGCGACAGGTCGGCACTGAAGCTTTCTTT. The encoded protein is CASTRQVGTEAFF.

The rearrangement uses TRBV12-3 or TRBV12-4 and TRBJ1-1, with D possibly being TRBD1 (6 bases). This CDR3 is 14 amino acids long. The V and J ends lost 10 bases and 1 base respectively, with 16 bases between them. This chain's CDR3 is CATNSMGQNTEAFF. The CDR3, as DNA: TGTGCCACCAATTCAATGGGACAGAACACTGAAGCTTTCTTT.

The rearrangement uses TRBV18 and TRBJ2-3; the D is unclear. Between the trimmed V and J ends, which lost 2 bases and 0 bases, there was a span of 6 bases. Per the germline V gene, CDR1 is KGHSH and CDR2 is LQKENI. The CDR3 totals 14 residues. CDR3 sequence (DNA): TGTGCCAGCTCACCATCAGATAGCACAGATACGCAGTATTTT. Protein: CASSPSDSTDTQYF. The complete variable domain, with remaining parts taken from reference TRBV18 and TRBJ2-3, reads NAGVMQNPRHLVRRRGQEARLRCSPMKGHSHVYWYRQLPEEGLKFMVYLQKENIIDESGMPKERFSAEFPKEGPSILRIQQVVRGDSAAYFCASSPSDSTDTQYFGPGTRLTVL.

This clonotype was observed a few times. This chain connects TRBV6-5 to TRBJ2-2; 11 bases agree with TRBD2. Germline values: CDR1 MNHEY, CDR2 SVGAGI. There are 15 residues in the CDR3. Germline trimming cut 2 bases from V and 7 bases from J; bases unmatched to any gene: 3. This CDR3 reads CASSYRTSGSGELFF. CDR3 coding DNA: TGTGCCAGCAGTTACCGTACTAGCGGGAGCGGGGAGCTGTTTTTT.

The chain couples TRBV7-6 to TRBJ2-5; TRBD2 aligns across 11 bases. J gave up 5 bases and V 0 bases, and 5 bases lay outside the gene matches. The CDR3 is 16 residues long. CDR1 is SGHVS, CDR2 FNYEAQ, per germline. DNA for the CDR3: TGTGCCAGCAGCTTAGCGCTGACTAGCGGGACGGAGACCCAGTACTTC. This codes for CASSLALTSGTETQYF.

The rearrangement uses TRBV5-5 and TRBJ2-7; D uncertain. The CDR3 has 12 amino acids. CDR1 is SGHKS and CDR2 is YYEKEE in the germline V gene (reference sequence). The V gene lost 1 base and the J gene lost 3 bases, with 5 bases spanning the gap. CDR3 residues: CASSLWSYEQYF. DNA of the CDR3: TGTGCCAGCAGCTTGTGGAGCTACGAGCAGTACTTC. The whole variable domain, filled in from reference TRBV5-5 and TRBJ2-7, reads DAGVTQSPTHLIKTRGQQVTLRCSPISGHKSVSWYQQVLGQGPQFIFQYYEKEERGRGNFPDRFSARQFPNYSSELNVNALLLGDSALYLCASSLWSYEQYFGPGTRLTVT.